The 30 T cell receptor beta chains listed next were all sequenced from one sample in a study of Graves' ophthalmopathy and Graves' hyperthyroidism (dated by TCRdb to about 2018). Sequencing used an Illumina HiSeq 2000. TCR beta CDR3 regions were amplified from RNA transcripts for repertoire sequencing. The first round was an RT-PCR using HTBI primers with the Qiagen OneStep RT-PCR kit, and this first round was followed by a second-round multiplex PCR, then size selection and purification. TCRdb reran the public reads through fastp at Q25 and MiXCR, keeping productive beta chains. Identical CDR3 protein sequences are pooled into one entry, listed with their most common genes and DNA. This sample comprises 680,000 or so distinct CDR3 sequences, about 24% of them detected only once. The leading ten clones occupy approximately 6.5% of the sample. The sample taken for sequencing was peripheral blood. The receptors shown here come from a woman younger than 30 with stable Graves' hyperthyroidism. Some clones in this sample may be carry-over from other donors' samples. Donor details come from another sample of the same person, matched by shared clones.

The chain is built from TRBV28 and TRBJ1-2, with D perhaps TRBD1 (6 bases). Trimming stripped 5 bases from V and 11 bases from J, with 15 bases between. CDR3 length: 12 amino acids. The V gene's germline CDR1 is MDHEN and CDR2 SYDVKM. CDR3 in amino acids: CASSNRGIGYTF. The CDR3 bases are TGTGCCAGCAGTAATAGGGGGATCGGATACACCTTC.

This clonotype was counted at least ten times. The chain has TRBV7-2 and TRBJ1-2, with D possibly being TRBD1 (6 bases). V lost 5 bases to trimming and J lost 1 base, with 11 bases between them. The CDR3 spans 14 residues. CDR1 is SGHTA and CDR2 is FQGNSA in the germline V gene. In DNA form, the CDR3 reads TGTGCCAGCAGCCGGACAGTAATTAACTATGGCTACACCTTC. This encodes CASSRTVINYGYTF.

This clonotype was seen ten or more times. This chain joins TRBV7-2 and TRBJ2-2; the D gene is possibly TRBD2 (6 bases). In germline, CDR1 is SGHTA, CDR2 FQGNSA. The CDR3 length is 13 residues. Between the trimmed V and J ends, which lost 4 bases and 7 bases, there was a span of 10 bases. The CDR3 loop is CASSSSVGGELFF. The DNA of the CDR3 is TGTGCCAGCAGCTCTAGCGTGGGCGGGGAGCTGTTTTTT.

This clonotype has a handful of counts. This sequence joins TRBV5-1 and TRBJ2-7; unclear D gene. CDR1 SGHRS and CDR2 YFSETQ come from the germline V gene. Trimming pared 4 bases from V and 1 base from J, leaving 12 bases between. The length of the CDR3 is 14 residues. The CDR3 coding sequence is TGCGCCAGCAGCGTAGGTCCAGGTTCCTACGAGCAGTACTTC. This translates into CASSVGPGSYEQYF.

This clonotype was detected many times. This chain connects TRBV28 to TRBJ2-7, with TRBD2 matching 7 bases. CDR1 and CDR2 (germline): MDHEN, SYDVKM. This CDR3 comprises 14 residues. With 6 bases clipped from V and 1 base from J, the junction kept 6 bases outside the gene matches. This chain's CDR3 is CASSPTSKSYEQYF. CDR3 sequence (DNA): TGTGCCAGCAGCCCGACTAGCAAATCCTACGAGCAGTACTTC. The full variable domain, in which reference TRBV28 and TRBJ2-7 provide the parts outside the CDR3, is DVKVTQSSRYLVKRTGEKVFLECVQDMDHENMFWYRQDPGLGLRLIYFSYDVKMKEKGDIPEGYSVSREKKERFSLILESASTNQTSMYLCASSPTSKSYEQYFGPGTRLTVT.

At least ten counts were recorded for this clonotype. The chain recombines TRBV29-1 with TRBJ1-1, with D possibly TRBD1 on 5 matching bases. The CDR3 is 13 residues long. The ends were cut back, 4 bases at V and 4 bases at J, with 13 bases in the middle. Germline CDR1 reads SQVTM; CDR2 reads ANQGSEA. The CDR3 is CSVGVGQGTEAFF. CDR3 in DNA: TGCAGCGTTGGGGTAGGTCAGGGCACTGAAGCTTTCTTT.

This clonotype was counted many times. The chain employs TRBV5-1 and TRBJ1-6, with D perhaps TRBD1 (6 bases). The germline V gene encodes CDR1 SGHRS and CDR2 YFSETQ. Deletions cut 4 bases from V and 3 bases from J, with 8 bases between. The CDR3 totals 14 residues. The CDR3 nucleotides read TGCGCCAGCAGCGTGGACAGCTATAATTCACCCCTCCACTTT. This codes for CASSVDSYNSPLHF. Complete variable domain (other parts from reference TRBV5-1 and TRBJ1-6): KAGVTQTPRYLIKTRGQQVTLSCSPISGHRSVSWYQQTPGQGLQFLFEYFSETQRNKGNFPGRFSGRQFSNSRSEMNVSTLELGDSALYLCASSVDSYNSPLHFGNGTRLTVT.

This clonotype was counted ten times or more. V usage is TRBV28 and J usage is TRBJ1-5, with D possibly TRBD1 on 5 matching bases. The CDR3 sequence is 14 residues long. Trimming left V 4 bases short and J 6 bases short, with 13 bases between. CDR1 and CDR2 from the germline V gene are MDHEN and SYDVKM. DNA for the CDR3: TGTGCCAGCAGTTCCAGGGTAGGGATTCAGCCCCAGCATTTT. This encodes CASSSRVGIQPQHF.

This chain connects TRBV28 to TRBJ1-1; 9 bases line up with TRBD1. V gave up 8 bases and J gave up 4 bases; unmatched junction bases: 8. Germline CDR1 is MDHEN and CDR2 is SYDVKM. The CDR3 runs 14 residues. The CDR3 sequence: CASGGTGLITEAFF. The DNA for the CDR3 is TGTGCCAGCGGTGGGACAGGGTTGATCACTGAAGCTTTCTTT.

Many counts were recorded for this clonotype. V is TRBV2 and J is TRBJ2-5; D is possibly TRBD1 or TRBD2 (5 bases each). V lost 7 bases, J lost 0 bases, and 9 bases lay in between. The CDR3 loop spans 13 amino acids. CDR1 is SNHLY and CDR2 is FYNNEI in the germline V gene. The CDR3 sequence: CASIGGYQETQYF. CDR3 DNA sequence: TGTGCCAGCATTGGGGGATACCAAGAGACCCAGTACTTC.

The V call is TRBV11-2, the J call TRBJ2-4, with D perhaps matching TRBD2 (6 bases). Germline V gives CDR1 SGHAT, CDR2 FQNNGV. The V end was cut by 1 base, the J end by 0 bases, with 16 bases between. This CDR3 is 18 amino acids long. In DNA form, the CDR3 reads TGTGCCAGCAGCTTAGGGTGGACTGGAGGGTTAGCCAAAAACATTCAGTACTTC. As protein: CASSLGWTGGLAKNIQYF.

Written as DNA, the CDR3 is TGTGCCAGCAGCTTAGATCCGAGGACAGGGGACCCAGATACGCAGTATTTT. Protein sequence: CASSLDPRTGDPDTQYF. The rearrangement uses TRBV11-2 and TRBJ2-3; 9 bases map to TRBD1. The CDR3 totals 17 residues. The germline CDR1 and CDR2 sequences are SGHAT and FQNNGV. The J segment lost 4 bases and the V segment lost 0 bases, leaving 8 bases of the junction unmatched. Looking up the rest from reference TRBV11-2 and TRBJ2-3 gives the full variable domain: EAGVAQSPRYKIIEKRQSVAFWCNPISGHATLYWYQQILGQGPKLLIQFQNNGVVDDSQLPKDRFSAERLKGVDSTLKIQPAKLEDSAVYLCASSLDPRTGDPDTQYFGPGTRLTVL.

This clonotype was observed at least ten times. The rearrangement uses TRBV15 and TRBJ2-5; TRBD1 agrees at 7 bases. The CDR3 runs 14 residues. Germline loops: CDR1 LNHNV, CDR2 YYDKDF (reference sequence). V trimming: 4 bases; J trimming: 1 base; junction bases outside the gene matches: 3. DNA of the CDR3: TGTGCCACCAGCAAACACAGGGGCCAAGAGACCCAGTACTTC. Translation gives CATSKHRGQETQYF.

This clonotype was seen only a few times. V gene TRBV6-5 combines with J gene TRBJ2-4; D unclear. The germline gives CDR1 MNHEY, CDR2 SVGAGI. There are 18 residues in the CDR3. V was shortened by 0 bases and J by 1 base, with 16 bases between the two germline ends. Here the CDR3 DNA reads TGTGCCAGCAGTTACTCGAGAAGAGGTGGTAGGGCCAAAAACATTCAGTACTTC. This codes for CASSYSRRGGRAKNIQYF.

The sample holds many counts of this clonotype. This chain joins TRBV7-8 and TRBJ1-3; no clear D gene. This CDR3 contains 13 residues. With 1 base removed from V and 4 bases from J, the gap between germline ends came to 5 bases. Germline V gene data show CDR1 as SGHVS and CDR2 as FQNEAQ. The CDR3 DNA follows: TGTGCCAGCAGCTTAGTTGGGGGAAACACCATATATTTT. Translated: CASSLVGGNTIYF.

This clonotype was seen ten or more times. The rearrangement uses TRBV18 and TRBJ1-6, with D possibly being TRBD1 (5 bases). The germline V gene has CDR1 KGHSH and CDR2 LQKENI. The V end lost 2 bases, the J end lost 9 bases, and 14 bases lay between the germline ends. The CDR3 covers 15 residues. The chain's CDR3 is CASSPGREETSPLHF. As DNA, the CDR3 is TGTGCCAGCTCACCAGGCAGGGAAGAAACTTCACCCCTCCACTTT.

The rearrangement links TRBV6-1 to TRBJ2-7; 11 bases are a match to TRBD1. The CDR3 loop spans 16 amino acids. The ends lost 5 bases at V and 3 bases at J; junction bases unmatched: 9. Germline CDR1 MNHNS, CDR2 SASEGT. CDR3 loop: CASSRTGGVLDYEQYF. As DNA, the CDR3 is TGTGCCAGCAGTAGGACAGGGGGCGTTCTCGACTACGAGCAGTACTTC.

This sequence joins TRBV9 and TRBJ2-2; D perhaps matches TRBD1 (9 bases). The CDR3 consists of 17 residues. CDR1 is SGDLS, CDR2 YYNGEE, per germline. Trimming left V 3 bases short and J 3 bases short, with 18 bases between. The CDR3 sequence is CASSATGGGGYTGELFF. CDR3 coding DNA: TGTGCCAGCAGCGCCACAGGGGGCGGGGGGTACACCGGGGAGCTGTTTTTT.

This clonotype was recorded at least ten times. This CDR3 reads CASSPLSTYDNEQFF. Here the CDR3 DNA reads TGTGCCAGCAGCCCCCTATCCACGTATGACAATGAGCAGTTCTTC. The chain uses TRBV9 and TRBJ2-1, with D unclear. Trimming left V 4 bases short and J 5 bases short, with 16 bases between. This CDR3 has 15 amino acids. Germline CDR1 reads SGDLS; CDR2 reads YYNGEE.

This clonotype was seen at least ten times. The chain links TRBV25-1 to TRBJ1-1; D might be TRBD1 (5 bases). Trimming shortened V by 4 bases and J by 5 bases, and 14 bases separated the two germline ends. The CDR3 runs to 14 residues. Per the germline V gene, CDR1 is MGHDK and CDR2 is SYGVNS. Here the CDR3 reads CASSGGGLETEAFF. Here the CDR3 DNA reads TGTGCCAGCAGTGGTGGGGGGTTAGAGACTGAAGCTTTCTTT.

This clonotype was counted many times. The chain recombines TRBV20-1 with TRBJ2-7; D possibly corresponds to TRBD1 (5 bases). V was shortened by 3 bases and J by 4 bases, with 13 bases between the two germline ends. The CDR3 totals 13 residues. CDR1 is DFQATT, CDR2 SNEGSKA, per germline (reference sequence). Here the CDR3 reads CSASGHPSYEQYF. The CDR3 coding sequence is TGCAGTGCTAGCGGACACCCTTCTTACGAGCAGTACTTC.

This clonotype has only a few counts. This chain connects TRBV10-3 to TRBJ1-2; 10 nucleotides agree with TRBD1. Trimming took 11 bases from V and 6 from J; bases not matched to a gene: 15. The CDR3 totals 15 residues. The V gene's germline CDR1 is ENHRY and CDR2 SYGVKD. DNA of the CDR3: TGTGCCCACCCCAACGCGGGACAGGGGAACCATGGCTACACCTTC. This codes for CAHPNAGQGNHGYTF.

The DNA for the CDR3 is TGTGCCAGCAGACCACAGGGTTTTACCGGGGAGCTGTTTTTT. Translation gives CASRPQGFTGELFF. The chain carries TRBV12-3 or TRBV12-4 and TRBJ2-2; tentatively, D is TRBD1 (6 bases). Trimming pared 6 bases from V and 5 bases from J, leaving 13 bases between. CDR3 length: 14 residues.

In its sample, this clonotype was seen many times. The V call is TRBV12-3 or TRBV12-4, the J call TRBJ1-2; D is unresolved. V lost 2 bases and J lost 7, with 11 bases in between. The CDR3 spans 13 residues. In DNA, the CDR3 is TGTGCCAGCAGTTTATGGCGGACCGGTGGCTACACCTTC. The encoded protein is CASSLWRTGGYTF.

The rearrangement uses TRBV4-1 and TRBJ2-5; no firm D call. In germline, CDR1 is MGHRA, CDR2 YSYEKL. CDR3 length: 16 residues. V was shortened by 4 bases and J by 5 bases, with 20 bases between the two germline ends. The CDR3 protein is CASSRAPGAFTETQYF. The CDR3 DNA follows: TGCGCCAGCAGCCGAGCCCCAGGAGCTTTTACGGAGACCCAGTACTTC.

This clonotype was seen ten or more times. The V call is TRBV27, the J call TRBJ2-7; 13 nucleotides align to TRBD2. Trimming took 8 bases from V and 7 from J; bases not matched to a gene: 8. The CDR3 totals 14 residues. The V gene's germline CDR1 is MNHEY and CDR2 SMNVEV (reference sequence). CDR3 DNA: TGTGCCAGCCGGCGGACTAGCGGGGGTGGGGAGCAGTACTTC. It is translated as CASRRTSGGGEQYF.

This clonotype has only a few counts. The junction departs from germline at one end; a sequencing error may be responsible. V gene TRBV12-3 or TRBV12-4 combines with J gene TRBJ2-4; 9 nucleotides agree with TRBD2. The CDR3 spans 13 residues. CDR3 region: CASRGLAKNIKYF. The CDR3 DNA reads as TGTGCCAGCAGGGGACTAGCCAAAAACATTAAGTACTTC.

The chain has TRBV20-1 and TRBJ2-7; tentatively, D is TRBD1 (5 bases). Germline CDR1 is DFQATT and CDR2 is SNEGSKA (reference sequence). CDR3 length: 13 residues. The germline V and J ends were trimmed by 3 bases and 7 bases, with 16 bases remaining between them. CDR3 sequence (DNA): TGCAGTGCTAGTGGAGTCAGGGTTGAAGAGCAGTACTTC. This gives the protein CSASGVRVEEQYF.

This clonotype was observed many times. The chain links TRBV11-2 to TRBJ1-2, with D maybe TRBD1 (5 bases). The CDR3 length is 14 residues. Trimming left V 6 bases short and J 4 bases short, with 15 bases between. Germline V gene lookup returns CDR1 SGHAT and CDR2 FQNNGV. The CDR3 protein is CASSVGGTVYGYTF. For the CDR3, the DNA is TGTGCCAGCAGTGTCGGAGGGACCGTCTATGGCTACACCTTC.

This clonotype was recorded at least ten times. J is TRBJ1-2 and V is TRBV20-1, with D hard to call. V was pared by 1 base and J by 2 bases, with 2 bases between. CDR1 DFQATT and CDR2 SNEGSKA come from the germline V gene (reference sequence). The CDR3 extends over 11 amino acids. The CDR3 DNA reads as TGCAGTGCTAGAGTGAACTATGGCTACACCTTC. Its translation is CSARVNYGYTF.